What follows are 10 T cell receptor beta chains derived from one specimen sequenced in a study of cytomegalovirus exposure and HLA in healthy donors. TCRdb's copy holds only in-frame clones and misses some; the assay was immunoSEQ multiplex PCR. The data contain about 120,000 clones, around 88% of them singletons. Sequenced material: PBMCs. Source of these receptors: a man aged 18 to 29 in good health and CMV-seronegative.

V gene TRBV19 combines with J gene TRBJ1-4; possible D gene TRBD1, 6 bases. CDR3 length: 13 residues. Looked up from germline, CDR1 is LNHDA and CDR2 is SQIVND (reference sequence). Trimming took 6 bases from V and 8 from J, leaving 13 bases between them. CDR3 in amino acids: CASRIQGYEKLFF. DNA of the CDR3: TGTGCCAGTAGGATACAGGGCTACGAAAAACTGTTTTTT.

The V call is TRBV19, the J call TRBJ2-7; tentative D call: TRBD1 (6 bases). V was trimmed by 4 bases and J by 1 base, leaving 11 bases between them. Germline V lookup: CDR1 LNHDA, CDR2 SQIVND (reference sequence). This CDR3 spans 14 amino acids. DNA of the CDR3: TGTGCCAGTAGTACGGCAGGGGATTCCTACGAGCAGTACTTC. Translated, it gives CASSTAGDSYEQYF.

The V call is TRBV7-2, the J call TRBJ2-7, with 9 bases matching TRBD2. The ends lost 5 bases at V and 2 bases at J; junction bases unmatched: 7. This CDR3 has 15 amino acids. Germline V gene lookup returns CDR1 SGHTA and CDR2 FQGNSA. The CDR3 loop is CASSRYSGSPYEQYF. The DNA for the CDR3 is TGTGCCAGCAGCAGATATAGCGGGAGTCCCTACGAGCAGTACTTC. The full variable domain, completed using reference TRBV7-2 and TRBJ2-7, is GAGVSQSPSNKVTEKGKDVELRCDPISGHTALYWYRQSLGQGLEFLIYFQGNSAPDKSGLPSDRFSAERTGGSVSTLTIQRTQQEDSAVYLCASSRYSGSPYEQYFGPGTRLTVT.

The gene calls are TRBV7-9 and TRBJ2-3; 12 bases fit TRBD2. The CDR3 is 17 amino acids. The germline V gene has CDR1 SEHNR and CDR2 FQNEAQ (reference sequence). The trim removed 4 bases at V and 2 bases at J, leaving 7 bases unmatched. The CDR3, as DNA: TGTGCCAGCAGCTCACAGGGACTAGCGGGCTTCACAGATACGCAGTATTTT. Its translation: CASSSQGLAGFTDTQYF.

The gene calls are TRBV28 and TRBJ2-3; TRBD2 might be the D (6 bases). There are 19 residues in the CDR3. V was shortened by 1 base and J by 2 bases, with 22 bases between the two germline ends. Germline lookup yields CDR1 MDHEN and CDR2 SYDVKM. CDR3 DNA: TGTGCCAGCAGTTTATTTACTTTCGCGGGAAGCCTTTACACAGATACGCAGTATTTT. Its translation: CASSLFTFAGSLYTDTQYF.

V and J are TRBV5-4 and TRBJ2-2; the D gene is possibly TRBD2 (7 bases). The CDR3 contains 16 residues. The V end was cut by 4 bases, the J end by 5 bases, with 18 bases between. Germline lookup yields CDR1 SGHNT and CDR2 YYREEE (reference sequence). CDR3 protein: CASSARGGAETGELFF. CDR3 in DNA: TGTGCCAGCAGCGCCCGAGGGGGGGCAGAGACCGGGGAGCTGTTTTTT.

V gene TRBV9 combines with J gene TRBJ2-1, with D maybe TRBD1 (6 bases). Germline V gene lookup returns CDR1 SGDLS and CDR2 YYNGEE. CDR3 length: 15 residues. Trimming left V 1 base short and J 4 bases short, with 12 bases between. CDR3: CASSVRGGEYNEQFF. The CDR3 DNA reads TGTGCCAGCAGCGTAAGAGGGGGAGAATACAATGAGCAGTTCTTC.

The J gene is TRBJ2-1, the V gene TRBV18; possibly TRBD2 for D (6 bases). Germline loops: CDR1 KGHSH, CDR2 LQKENI. V lost 2 bases and J 8 bases, leaving 19 bases between the germline ends. The CDR3 runs 16 residues. This CDR3 reads CASSPTSFQSRHEQFF. The CDR3 bases are TGTGCCAGCTCACCAACTAGCTTCCAATCCCGCCATGAGCAGTTCTTC.

This chain links TRBV5-1 with TRBJ2-1, with D possibly being TRBD2 (5 bases). Deletions cut 0 bases from V and 6 bases from J, with 22 bases between. Germline V CDR1 and CDR2: SGHRS, YFSETQ. The CDR3 has 18 residues. CDR3 nucleotides: TGCGCCAGCAGCTTGGCCGGGTTAGCGAAACATTTCTCCAATGAGCAGTTCTTC. Amino acids: CASSLAGLAKHFSNEQFF.

DNA of the CDR3: TGTGCCAGCAGCGTAGGTGGAGCACCAGGAAACACCATATATTTT. Translating it yields CASSVGGAPGNTIYF. J is TRBJ1-3 and V is TRBV9; no clear D gene. Trimming shortened V by 0 bases and J by 4 bases, and 11 bases separated the two germline ends. Looked up from germline, CDR1 is SGDLS and CDR2 is YYNGEE. This CDR3 comprises 15 residues.